A single sample gave rise to the 23 T cell receptor beta chains below, sequenced in a study of shared clonotypes between healthy human individuals. Measured with immunoSEQ multiplex PCR; TCRdb has only the in-frame clones, and not every one. The sample comprises millions of clones, roughly 93% of which are singletons, and about 0.41% rests with the top ten. The sequenced sample was naive CD4+ T cells from PBMCs. The sample's subset: CD45RA+ positively selected. Source of these receptors: a man aged 18 to 35 in good health. Some clones in this sample may be carry-over from other donors' samples.

The rearrangement joins TRBV27 to TRBJ1-1; the match to TRBD1 covers 7 bases. The CDR3 is made up of 15 amino acids. V was pared by 5 bases and J by 11 bases, with 17 bases of the junction left unmatched. From germline, CDR1 is MNHEY and CDR2 SMNVEV (reference sequence). CDR3 DNA: TGTGCCAGCAGTGGAAGGACAGGAGCCGGTGCGGTGGCTTTCTTT. This translates into CASSGRTGAGAVAFF.

The chain combines TRBV2 with TRBJ2-1, with 14 bases lining up with TRBD2. V was clipped by 4 bases and J by 1 base; unmatched bases: 15. Germline CDR1 SNHLY, CDR2 FYNNEI. This CDR3 comprises 21 residues. The CDR3 bases are TGTGCCAGCAGTGTGCTTCGTCGAGGACTAGCGGGAGGACGATCCTACAATGAGCAGTTCTTC. This encodes CASSVLRRGLAGGRSYNEQFF.

The chain joins TRBV2 to TRBJ2-7; D gene ambiguous. Per germline, CDR1 SNHLY and CDR2 FYNNEI. V was shortened by 4 bases and J by 6 bases, with 10 bases between the two germline ends. The CDR3 length is 12 residues. The CDR3 region has the DNA TGTGCCAGCAGTGGTTTGGGTCCCGAGCAGTACTTC. Translated: CASSGLGPEQYF. Drawing the rest from reference TRBV2 and TRBJ2-7, the complete variable domain is EPEVTQTPSHQVTQMGQEVILRCVPISNHLYFYWYRQILGQKVEFLVSFYNNEISEKSEIFDDQFSVERPDGSNFTLKIRSTKLEDSAMYFCASSGLGPEQYFGPGTRLTVT.

The chain uses TRBV11-2 and TRBJ2-1; TRBD2 agrees at 8 bases. The J segment lost 8 bases and the V segment lost 2 bases, leaving 8 bases of the junction unmatched. This CDR3 has 15 amino acids. Germline-derived CDR1 and CDR2 are SGHAT and FQNNGV. CDR3 residues: CASSLRLAGPHEQFF. The DNA of the CDR3 is TGTGCCAGCAGCTTAAGATTAGCGGGACCTCATGAGCAGTTCTTC.

This chain joins TRBV4-1 and TRBJ2-2, with a weak D call TRBD2 (5 bases). V was shortened by 4 bases and J by 7 bases, with 13 bases between the two germline ends. The CDR3 loop spans 14 amino acids. The germline V gene has CDR1 MGHRA and CDR2 YSYEKL. CDR3: CASSPGSLDGELFF. The CDR3 DNA sequence: TGCGCCAGCAGCCCCGGGTCACTAGACGGGGAGCTGTTTTTT.

The genes are TRBV28 and TRBJ1-2, with D unclear. V was clipped by 5 bases and J by 4 bases, with 14 bases between them. The germline CDR1 and CDR2 sequences are MDHEN and SYDVKM. The CDR3 is 14 residues long. For the CDR3, the DNA is TGTGCCAGCAGTGACCCTAGTCAGAGCTATGGCTACACCTTC. Amino acid sequence: CASSDPSQSYGYTF.

The J gene is TRBJ1-4, the V gene TRBV5-1; no definite D call. CDR1 is SGHRS and CDR2 is YFSETQ in the germline V gene. The CDR3 totals 15 residues. V was clipped by 0 bases and J by 0 bases, with 6 bases between them. CDR3 nucleotides: TGCGCCAGCAGCTTGGCAGACCCAACTAATGAAAAACTGTTTTTT. This gives the protein CASSLADPTNEKLFF.

V and J are TRBV5-6 and TRBJ2-3, with 9 bases that match TRBD1. Germline V gene lookup returns CDR1 SGHDT and CDR2 YYEEEE. The ends lost 4 bases at V and 4 bases at J; junction bases unmatched: 7. The CDR3 totals 15 residues. The chain's CDR3 is CASSPGTGNPDTQYF. The CDR3 nucleotides read TGTGCCAGCAGCCCCGGGACAGGGAACCCAGATACGCAGTATTTT.

The chain carries TRBV7-2 and TRBJ2-7; TRBD1 aligns across 7 bases. Germline CDR1 and CDR2: SGHTA and FQGNSA. With V trimmed by 5 bases and J by 3 bases, 10 bases remained unmatched. This CDR3 region has 15 residues. CDR3 amino acids: CASSQRQGFGYEQYF. CDR3 bases: TGTGCCAGCAGCCAGAGACAGGGTTTCGGCTACGAGCAGTACTTC. Using reference TRBV7-2 and TRBJ2-7 for the parts outside the CDR3, the full variable domain is GAGVSQSPSNKVTEKGKDVELRCDPISGHTALYWYRQSLGQGLEFLIYFQGNSAPDKSGLPSDRFSAERTGGSVSTLTIQRTQQEDSAVYLCASSQRQGFGYEQYFGPGTRLTVT.

This clone was detected only once. The J gene is TRBJ1-6, the V gene TRBV11-1, with 8 bases aligning to TRBD1. CDR1 and CDR2 from the germline V gene are SGHAT and FQDESV (reference sequence). After removal of 6 bases from V and 9 bases from J, the junction contained 10 bases not matched to a gene. The CDR3 runs 15 residues. CDR3 DNA: TGTGCCAGCAGTCCGGACAGGGTCCGGGGTTCACCCCTCCACTTT. It encodes CASSPDRVRGSPLHF.

This sequence joins TRBV5-6 and TRBJ1-4; D is perhaps TRBD1 (5 bases). CDR3 size: 15 residues. The ends were cut back, 4 bases at V and 14 bases at J, with 24 bases in the middle. Germline CDR1 is SGHDT and CDR2 is YYEEEE. The CDR3: CASSKGWAATRGLFF. CDR3 sequence (DNA): TGTGCCAGCAGCAAAGGGTGGGCAGCGACAAGGGGCCTGTTTTTT. The variable domain in full, with the rest retrieved from reference TRBV5-6 and TRBJ1-4, is DAGVTQSPTHLIKTRGQQVTLRCSPKSGHDTVSWYQQALGQGPQFIFQYYEEEERQRGNFPDRFSGHQFPNYSSELNVNALLLGDSALYLCASSKGWAATRGLFFGSGTQLSVL.

The rearrangement joins TRBV7-9 to TRBJ2-7; 9 nucleotides line up with TRBD2. In germline, CDR1 is SEHNR, CDR2 FQNEAQ (reference sequence). The CDR3 extends over 19 amino acids. J was trimmed by 0 bases and V by 3 bases; bases with no gene match: 15. CDR3 loop: CASSFSPPLSSGISYEQYF. The CDR3 DNA reads as TGTGCCAGCAGCTTTTCCCCCCCCCTTTCTAGCGGGATCTCCTACGAGCAGTACTTC. Full variable domain (rest looked up from reference TRBV7-9 and TRBJ2-7): DTGVSQNPRHKITKRGQNVTFRCDPISEHNRLYWYRQTLGQGPEFLTYFQNEAQLEKSRLLSDRFSAERPKGSFSTLEIQRTEQGDSAMYLCASSFSPPLSSGISYEQYFGPGTRLTVT.

Regarding this clone: The same CDR3 arises from other DNA sequences in this sample as well. The rearrangement links TRBV28 to TRBJ1-2; D gene ambiguous. Germline V gives CDR1 MDHEN, CDR2 SYDVKM. V was clipped by 3 bases and J by 4 bases, with 6 bases between them. The CDR3 loop spans 12 amino acids. As DNA, the CDR3 is TGTGCCAGCAGTTTCCTATCCTATGGCTACACCTTC. It yields the protein CASSFLSYGYTF.

Note on this clone: The same CDR3 also results from other DNA sequences found in this sample. This chain links TRBV5-1 with TRBJ1-1; perhaps TRBD1 as D (6 bases). The CDR3 is 14 residues long. The germline V gene has CDR1 SGHRS and CDR2 YFSETQ. The ends were cut back, 0 bases at V and 4 bases at J, with 10 bases in the middle. The CDR3 DNA follows: TGCGCCAGCAGCTTGGGGCAGGGGACCACTGAAGCTTTCTTT. This gives the protein CASSLGQGTTEAFF.

V usage is TRBV29-1 and J usage is TRBJ2-7, with 7 bases lining up with TRBD1. Germline trimming cut 6 bases from V and 4 bases from J; bases unmatched to any gene: 9. The CDR3 consists of 13 residues. The V gene's germline CDR1 is SQVTM and CDR2 ANQGSEA. CDR3 nucleotides: TGCAGCGTAAGACCCGGGACAGTATACGAGCAGTACTTC. This translates into CSVRPGTVYEQYF.

In this sample, this clone turned up a few times. This chain links TRBV7-9 with TRBJ1-1; D is perhaps TRBD1 (5 bases). Looked up from germline, CDR1 is SEHNR and CDR2 is FQNEAQ (reference sequence). The CDR3 has 14 residues. Deletions cut 7 bases from V and 1 base from J, with 13 bases between. The CDR3 here is CASKMSGTNTEAFF. CDR3 DNA sequence: TGTGCCAGCAAAATGTCAGGGACGAACACTGAAGCTTTCTTT.

The chain joins TRBV18 to TRBJ1-2; D is uncertain. Germline loops: CDR1 KGHSH, CDR2 LQKENI. This CDR3 is built from 14 residues. Trimming took off 2 bases at V and 3 bases at J, with 10 bases between the two ends. CDR3 protein: CASSPEGVDYGYTF. The CDR3, as DNA: TGTGCCAGCTCACCAGAAGGTGTGGACTATGGCTACACCTTC.

The chain uses TRBV6-1 and TRBJ2-6; maybe TRBD2 (5 bases). Germline loops: CDR1 MNHNS, CDR2 SASEGT. The length of the CDR3 is 14 residues. V lost 3 bases and J lost 7, with 10 bases in between. This CDR3 is CASSEVGVANVLTF. CDR3 coding DNA: TGTGCCAGCAGTGAGGTGGGAGTCGCCAACGTCCTGACTTTC.

This clone has a single count. The V call is TRBV7-9, the J call TRBJ2-7, with 7 nucleotides matching TRBD2. CDR1 and CDR2 (germline): SEHNR, FQNEAQ (reference sequence). V was clipped by 3 bases and J by 0 bases; unmatched bases: 11. This CDR3 region has 17 residues. CDR3 sequence reads: CASSFPGSSGSSYEQYF. DNA of the CDR3: TGTGCCAGCAGCTTCCCCGGGTCTAGCGGTAGCTCCTACGAGCAGTACTTC.

This clone occurred a few times. The chain employs TRBV28 and TRBJ1-2; possibly TRBD1 for D (5 bases). The V gene's germline CDR1 is MDHEN and CDR2 SYDVKM. There are 12 residues in the CDR3. V was trimmed by 4 bases and J by 4 bases, leaving 7 bases between them. The CDR3 loop is CASSSRAYGYTF. In DNA, the CDR3 is TGTGCCAGCAGTTCCAGGGCCTATGGCTACACCTTC.

The gene calls are TRBV11-2 and TRBJ2-7; TRBD1 matches at 9 bases. Losses at the gene ends were 3 bases for V and 3 bases for J; bases not matched to a gene: 6. Germline values: CDR1 SGHAT, CDR2 FQNNGV. The length of the CDR3 is 15 residues. In DNA, the CDR3 is TGTGCCAGCAGCTTCGAATGGACAGGGGACTACGAGCAGTACTTC. Translating it yields CASSFEWTGDYEQYF.

A note on this clone: The sample carries other DNA sequences with the same CDR3. The chain couples TRBV5-1 to TRBJ1-2, with D maybe TRBD1 (5 bases). V lost 4 bases and J lost 3, with 10 bases in between. Germline V CDR1 and CDR2: SGHRS, YFSETQ. This CDR3 contains 13 residues. CDR3 bases: TGCGCCAGCAGCCCGCGGGGGGACTATGGCTACACCTTC. This sequence encodes CASSPRGDYGYTF.

V and J are TRBV11-2 and TRBJ2-7, with a possible D match to TRBD2 (5 bases). Trimming removed 5 bases from V and 6 bases from J, with 17 bases in between. The V gene's germline CDR1 is SGHAT and CDR2 FQNNGV. The CDR3 has 14 amino acids. The DNA of the CDR3 is TGTGCCAGCAGCACCCACCAGCTAGCTACCGAGCAGTACTTC. This sequence encodes CASSTHQLATEQYF.